This is a list of T cell receptor beta chains from one sample in a study of shared clonotypes between healthy human individuals. Data came from immunoSEQ multiplex PCR; TCRdb stores just in-frame clones and leaves some out. Seen here are 2 million to 2.5 million clones, approximately 95% observed once, and the top ten hold more than 0.1%. What was sequenced was naive CD4+ T cells sorted from blood. These TCRs come from a man aged 18 to 35 in good health. Both conserved end residues are part of each CDR3. The order of the fields is clone size, V gene, D gene, J gene, CDR3 protein, CDR3 DNA. A D gene is named only where the DNA matches it firmly. Size tells how often a clone was seen (once, few, many) or the class of an expanded clone, and some rows leave it out.

clone_size: .
v_call: TRBV7-9
d_call: .
j_call: TRBJ1-4
cdr3_aa: CASSLKGLGATNEKLFF
cdr3_nt: TGTGCCAGCAGCTTAAAGGGGTTAGGGGCAACTAATGAAAAACTGTTTTTT

clone_size: once
v_call: TRBV28
d_call: .
j_call: TRBJ1-2
cdr3_aa: CASSFMAGIKTLDGYTF
cdr3_nt: TGTGCCAGCAGTTTTATGGCAGGGATTAAGACCCTCGATGGCTACACCTTC

clone_size: once
v_call: TRBV19
d_call: .
j_call: TRBJ1-5
cdr3_aa: CASSYASRGEPQHF
cdr3_nt: TGTGCCAGTAGTTATGCCAGCAGGGGCGAGCCCCAGCATTTT

clone_size: .
v_call: TRBV2
d_call: .
j_call: TRBJ2-3
cdr3_aa: CASIRPSSTDTQYF
cdr3_nt: TGTGCCAGCATTCGCCCCTCTAGCACAGATACGCAGTATTTT

clone_size: .
v_call: TRBV5-4
d_call: .
j_call: TRBJ1-4
cdr3_aa: CASSLERGRSGGKLFF
cdr3_nt: TGTGCCAGCAGCTTGGAGCGGGGTCGCTCCGGGGGAAAACTGTTTTTT

clone_size: .
v_call: TRBV7-2
d_call: TRBD1
j_call: TRBJ2-4
cdr3_aa: CASSGTGNVLAKNIQYF
cdr3_nt: TGTGCCAGCAGCGGGACAGGGAACGTTCTAGCCAAAAACATTCAGTACTTC

clone_size: .
v_call: TRBV25-1
d_call: .
j_call: TRBJ2-7
cdr3_aa: CATKGGVNYEQYF
cdr3_nt: TGTGCCACCAAAGGAGGGGTCAACTACGAGCAGTACTTC

clone_size: .
v_call: TRBV4-1
d_call: .
j_call: TRBJ1-4
cdr3_aa: CASSQEEAYLDINEKLFF
cdr3_nt: TGCGCCAGCAGCCAAGAAGAGGCTTACTTGGACATCAACGAAAAACTGTTTTTT

clone_size: .
v_call: TRBV4-1
d_call: TRBD2
j_call: TRBJ2-3
cdr3_aa: CASSQGPSGVSTDTQYF
cdr3_nt: TGCGCCAGCAGCCAAGGGCCTAGCGGGGTAAGCACAGATACGCAGTATTTT

clone_size: .
v_call: TRBV5-1
d_call: TRBD1
j_call: TRBJ1-1
cdr3_aa: CASSGSTGWTEAFF
cdr3_nt: TGCGCCAGCAGCGGATCGACAGGGTGGACTGAAGCTTTCTTT

clone_size: .
v_call: TRBV9
d_call: TRBD1
j_call: TRBJ2-4
cdr3_aa: CASLRTGMGKDIQYF
cdr3_nt: TGTGCCAGCTTACGGACAGGGATGGGAAAAGACATTCAGTACTTC

clone_size: once
v_call: TRBV2
d_call: .
j_call: TRBJ2-7
cdr3_aa: CASSTGEFYEQYF
cdr3_nt: TGTGCCAGCAGTACAGGAGAATTTTACGAGCAGTACTTC

clone_size: .
v_call: TRBV27
d_call: TRBD1
j_call: TRBJ2-7
cdr3_aa: CASSHLQGREQYF
cdr3_nt: TGTGCCAGCAGCCATCTACAGGGGCGCGAGCAGTACTTC

clone_size: .
v_call: TRBV6-1
d_call: .
j_call: TRBJ1-1
cdr3_aa: CASCRGDTEAFF
cdr3_nt: TGTGCCAGCTGCAGGGGAGACACTGAAGCTTTCTTT

clone_size: .
v_call: TRBV30
d_call: TRBD1
j_call: TRBJ1-6
cdr3_aa: CAWTGGRDSPLHF
cdr3_nt: TGTGCCTGGACAGGGGGCAGGGATTCACCCCTCCACTTT

clone_size: .
v_call: TRBV7-9
d_call: .
j_call: TRBJ2-5
cdr3_aa: CASSLALTGRETQYF
cdr3_nt: TGTGCCAGCAGCTTAGCTCTAACGGGGCGGGAGACCCAGTACTTC

clone_size: .
v_call: TRBV19
d_call: .
j_call: TRBJ2-1
cdr3_aa: CASSIQGALSYNEQFF
cdr3_nt: TGTGCCAGTAGTATCCAGGGCGCCTTATCCTACAATGAGCAGTTCTTC

clone_size: .
v_call: TRBV4-1
d_call: TRBD2
j_call: TRBJ2-7
cdr3_aa: CASSPQREVGYEQYF
cdr3_nt: TGCGCCAGCAGCCCCCAGCGGGAGGTAGGCTACGAGCAGTACTTC

clone_size: once
v_call: TRBV2
d_call: .
j_call: TRBJ1-1
cdr3_aa: CARTGSSGTEAFF
cdr3_nt: TGTGCCAGAACGGGCTCCTCGGGGACTGAAGCTTTCTTT

clone_size: .
v_call: TRBV6-5
d_call: .
j_call: TRBJ1-2
cdr3_aa: CASSYSRQRQSYGYTF
cdr3_nt: TGTGCCAGCAGTTACTCGAGGCAGCGGCAGAGCTATGGCTACACCTTC

clone_size: .
v_call: TRBV7-2
d_call: .
j_call: TRBJ2-2
cdr3_aa: CASSLGTARTGELFF
cdr3_nt: TGTGCCAGCAGCTTGGGAACGGCGCGGACCGGGGAGCTGTTTTTT

clone_size: .
v_call: TRBV6-5
d_call: .
j_call: TRBJ2-3
cdr3_aa: CASSASYVTDTQYF
cdr3_nt: TGTGCCAGCAGTGCTTCGTATGTCACAGATACGCAGTATTTT

clone_size: .
v_call: TRBV2
d_call: TRBD2
j_call: TRBJ2-7
cdr3_aa: CASSVTRGGVTEYEQYF
cdr3_nt: TGTGCCAGCAGTGTTACGCGGGGGGGCGTGACGGAGTACGAGCAGTACTTC

clone_size: .
v_call: TRBV4-2
d_call: .
j_call: TRBJ2-5
cdr3_aa: CASSRLSLQGRKETQYF
cdr3_nt: TGTGCCAGCAGCCGCCTATCCTTACAGGGGAGGAAGGAGACCCAGTACTTC

clone_size: .
v_call: TRBV9
d_call: TRBD1
j_call: TRBJ1-6
cdr3_aa: CASSPQGARYDSPLHF
cdr3_nt: TGTGCCAGCAGCCCCCAGGGGGCGAGGTATGATTCACCCCTCCACTTT

clone_size: .
v_call: TRBV19
d_call: TRBD2
j_call: TRBJ2-3
cdr3_aa: CASSTRDGRSPDTQYF
cdr3_nt: TGTGCCAGTAGTACCCGGGACGGGAGGTCCCCAGATACGCAGTATTTT

clone_size: .
v_call: TRBV11-2
d_call: .
j_call: TRBJ2-5
cdr3_aa: CASSLGLAETQYF
cdr3_nt: TGTGCCAGCAGCTTAGGTTTAGCGGAGACCCAGTACTTC

clone_size: .
v_call: TRBV11-3
d_call: TRBD1
j_call: TRBJ2-7
cdr3_aa: CASSLQGAGEQYF
cdr3_nt: TGTGCCAGCAGCTTACAGGGGGCAGGCGAGCAGTACTTC

clone_size: .
v_call: TRBV7-9
d_call: .
j_call: TRBJ2-7
cdr3_aa: CASSPRKSYEQYF
cdr3_nt: TGTGCCAGCAGCCCCCGGAAGTCCTACGAGCAGTACTTC

clone_size: .
v_call: TRBV5-1
d_call: .
j_call: TRBJ2-1
cdr3_aa: CASSLGLPGYNEQFF
cdr3_nt: TGCGCCAGCAGCTTGGGGCTACCGGGGTACAATGAGCAGTTCTTC

clone_size: .
v_call: TRBV7-2
d_call: .
j_call: TRBJ1-6
cdr3_aa: CASSLDRVGNSPLHF
cdr3_nt: TGTGCCAGCAGCTTAGACAGGGTTGGCAATTCACCCCTCCACTTT

clone_size: .
v_call: TRBV5-1
d_call: .
j_call: TRBJ1-3
cdr3_aa: CASSLEVLASGNTIYF
cdr3_nt: TGCGCCAGCAGCTTGGAGGTCCTCGCCTCTGGAAACACCATATATTTT

clone_size: .
v_call: TRBV25-1
d_call: .
j_call: TRBJ1-3
cdr3_aa: CASSEAAAGNTIYF
cdr3_nt: TGTGCCAGCAGCGAAGCGGCAGCTGGAAACACCATATATTTT

clone_size: .
v_call: TRBV29-1
d_call: TRBD1
j_call: TRBJ2-7
cdr3_aa: CSVRDRAPTNEQYF
cdr3_nt: TGCAGCGTTCGGGACAGGGCCCCCACGAACGAGCAGTACTTC

clone_size: .
v_call: TRBV6-1
d_call: .
j_call: TRBJ2-3
cdr3_aa: CASSERLVPTDTQYF
cdr3_nt: TGTGCCAGCAGTGAGCGACTCGTGCCCACAGATACGCAGTATTTT

clone_size: .
v_call: TRBV11-2
d_call: TRBD2
j_call: TRBJ2-1
cdr3_aa: CASSPISGRVLGEQFF
cdr3_nt: TGTGCCAGCAGCCCGATATCTGGGAGGGTCCTAGGGGAGCAGTTCTTC

clone_size: .
v_call: TRBV30
d_call: TRBD1
j_call: TRBJ1-6
cdr3_aa: CAWDRGRDSPLHF
cdr3_nt: TGTGCCTGGGACAGGGGCAGGGATTCACCCCTCCACTTT

clone_size: .
v_call: TRBV27
d_call: TRBD1
j_call: TRBJ2-7
cdr3_aa: CASRKGLFVGTGVAEQYF
cdr3_nt: TGTGCCAGCAGGAAGGGGTTGTTTGTAGGGACAGGGGTGGCCGAGCAGTACTTC

clone_size: .
v_call: TRBV6-1
d_call: TRBD1
j_call: TRBJ1-1
cdr3_aa: CASRRTGTNTEAFF
cdr3_nt: TGTGCCAGCAGGAGGACAGGGACGAACACTGAAGCTTTCTTT

clone_size: .
v_call: TRBV30
d_call: .
j_call: TRBJ2-3
cdr3_aa: CAWRSAGWYSTDTQYF
cdr3_nt: TGTGCCTGGAGATCTGCAGGGTGGTACTCCACAGATACGCAGTATTTT

clone_size: .
v_call: TRBV4-1
d_call: TRBD1
j_call: TRBJ2-2
cdr3_aa: CASSQWGTENTGELFF
cdr3_nt: TGCGCCAGCAGCCAATGGGGGACAGAGAACACCGGGGAGCTGTTTTTT

clone_size: .
v_call: TRBV28
d_call: TRBD1
j_call: TRBJ2-1
cdr3_aa: CASSRTGTGPHNEQFF
cdr3_nt: TGTGCCAGCAGCCGAACCGGGACAGGGCCCCACAATGAGCAGTTCTTC

clone_size: .
v_call: TRBV18
d_call: TRBD1
j_call: TRBJ1-2
cdr3_aa: CASSHPGTAYGYTF
cdr3_nt: TGTGCCAGCTCACACCCCGGGACAGCTTATGGCTACACCTTC

clone_size: .
v_call: TRBV7-2
d_call: .
j_call: TRBJ2-3
cdr3_aa: CASSPRLVPDTQYF
cdr3_nt: TGTGCCAGCAGCCCCAGACTAGTTCCAGATACGCAGTATTTT

clone_size: .
v_call: TRBV11-2
d_call: .
j_call: TRBJ1-2
cdr3_aa: CASSSELGTGYGYTF
cdr3_nt: TGTGCCAGCAGCTCCGAGTTAGGGACGGGCTATGGCTACACCTTC

clone_size: .
v_call: TRBV4-1
d_call: .
j_call: TRBJ2-1
cdr3_aa: CASSQDRRGSYNEQFF
cdr3_nt: TGCGCCAGCAGCCAAGATAGGCGGGGCTCCTACAATGAGCAGTTCTTC

clone_size: once
v_call: TRBV7-3
d_call: .
j_call: TRBJ1-2
cdr3_aa: CASSLTAGPSNYGYTF
cdr3_nt: TGTGCCAGCAGCTTAACGGCGGGACCATCTAACTATGGCTACACCTTC

clone_size: .
v_call: TRBV5-6
d_call: .
j_call: TRBJ2-1
cdr3_aa: CASSLGWDPSYNEQFF
cdr3_nt: TGTGCCAGCAGCTTGGGTTGGGACCCCTCGTACAATGAGCAGTTCTTC

clone_size: .
v_call: TRBV5-1
d_call: TRBD1
j_call: TRBJ1-2
cdr3_aa: CASSGQGLGYTF
cdr3_nt: TGCGCCAGCAGCGGACAGGGCCTCGGCTACACCTTC

clone_size: .
v_call: TRBV11-3
d_call: .
j_call: TRBJ2-1
cdr3_aa: CASSSDNEQFF
cdr3_nt: TGTGCCAGCAGCTCTGACAATGAGCAGTTCTTC

clone_size: .
v_call: TRBV9
d_call: TRBD2
j_call: TRBJ2-1
cdr3_aa: CASSVAVAGVWNEQFF
cdr3_nt: TGTGCCAGCAGCGTAGCGGTCGCGGGAGTATGGAATGAGCAGTTCTTC

clone_size: many
v_call: TRBV12-5
d_call: TRBD1
j_call: TRBJ2-5
cdr3_aa: CASGSLQGEETQYF
cdr3_nt: TGTGCTAGTGGTTCATTACAGGGGGAAGAGACCCAGTACTTC

clone_size: once
v_call: TRBV7-2
d_call: .
j_call: TRBJ1-5
cdr3_aa: CASSLGPASGRPQHF
cdr3_nt: TGTGCCAGCAGCTTAGGTCCGGCCTCGGGGCGGCCCCAGCATTTT

clone_size: .
v_call: TRBV5-1
d_call: TRBD2
j_call: TRBJ2-1
cdr3_aa: CASSLGLADLTNLYNEQFF
cdr3_nt: TGCGCCAGCAGCCTGGGACTAGCGGACCTCACGAATTTATACAATGAGCAGTTCTTC

clone_size: .
v_call: TRBV6-5
d_call: TRBD1
j_call: TRBJ1-1
cdr3_aa: CASSYQGTGGEAFF
cdr3_nt: TGTGCCAGCAGTTACCAGGGGACAGGGGGCGAAGCTTTCTTT

clone_size: .
v_call: TRBV5-1
d_call: .
j_call: TRBJ2-7
cdr3_aa: CASRPGAQGDEQYF
cdr3_nt: TGCGCCAGCAGACCCGGGGCCCAGGGAGACGAGCAGTACTTC

clone_size: once
v_call: TRBV6-5
d_call: .
j_call: TRBJ1-5
cdr3_aa: CASRRQRDQPQHF
cdr3_nt: TGTGCCAGCAGACGACAGAGAGATCAGCCCCAGCATTTT

clone_size: .
v_call: TRBV5-4
d_call: TRBD1
j_call: TRBJ2-5
cdr3_aa: CASSSGQDFRKTQYF
cdr3_nt: TGTGCCAGCAGTTCCGGACAGGATTTTAGGAAGACCCAGTACTTC

clone_size: .
v_call: TRBV5-1
d_call: .
j_call: TRBJ1-5
cdr3_aa: CASSFTGTDQPQHF
cdr3_nt: TGCGCCAGCAGCTTTACAGGGACTGATCAGCCCCAGCATTTT

clone_size: .
v_call: TRBV10-3
d_call: .
j_call: TRBJ2-1
cdr3_aa: CAISDLNEQFF
cdr3_nt: TGTGCCATCAGTGATCTAAATGAGCAGTTCTTC